A single sample is the source of the 32 T cell receptor beta chains below, sequenced in a study of shared clonotypes between healthy human individuals. Some clones are missing from TCRdb's copy, which holds only in-frame ones; the method was immunoSEQ multiplex PCR. The table lists more than 2 million clones, about 93% of them singletons. Selected positively for CCR7 and CD45RO-negative, naive CD8 cells excluded terminally differentiated effector memory CD45RA+ cells. Sequencing input: naive CD8+ T cells from PBMCs. These receptors all come from a man aged 18-30 years in good health. Some clones in this sample may be carry-over from other donors' samples.

This clone was seen only once. V and J are TRBV7-9 and TRBJ2-3; 8 bases align to TRBD1. The CDR3 has 18 amino acids. Germline CDR1 SEHNR, CDR2 FQNEAQ (reference sequence). Trimming took 4 bases from V and 2 from J; bases not matched to a gene: 14. The CDR3 coding sequence is TGTGCCAGCAGCTCAGGTTGGGGTGGACAGGGAGACACAGATACGCAGTATTTT. This gives the protein CASSSGWGGQGDTDTQYF.

The rearrangement joins TRBV6-6 to TRBJ1-2; D is unresolved. The CDR3 spans 15 residues. V dropped 6 bases and J dropped 1 base, with 15 bases sitting between them. Germline assignment: CDR1 MNHNY and CDR2 SVGAGI (reference sequence). The CDR3 DNA is TGTGCCAGCAGAGAGAATACCTATTTTAACTATGGCTACACCTTC. Translating gives CASRENTYFNYGYTF.

The chain couples TRBV27 to TRBJ2-7, with 7 bases identical to TRBD2. From germline, CDR1 is MNHEY and CDR2 SMNVEV (reference sequence). The CDR3 contains 14 residues. V lost 5 bases and J lost 3; bases outside the gene matches: 7. The CDR3 loop is CASSPMGGGYEQYF. In DNA, the CDR3 is TGTGCCAGCAGTCCGATGGGGGGGGGCTACGAGCAGTACTTC.

This clone was counted a single time. The junction departs from the called germline gene at one end, perhaps through a read error. The V and J genes are TRBV14 and TRBJ1-2; D is unclear. The CDR3 covers 14 residues. CDR1 is SGHDN and CDR2 is FVKESK in the germline V gene. CDR3: CASSQISANYGYTF. CDR3 bases: TGTGCCAGCAGCCAAATTTCCGCTAACTACGGCTACACCTTC.

In this sample, this clone turned up once. The chain recombines TRBV29-1 with TRBJ1-1; D gene ambiguous. Germline CDR1 SQVTM, CDR2 ANQGSEA. The V gene lost 4 bases and the J gene lost 5 bases, with 14 bases spanning the gap. The CDR3 has 13 residues. DNA for the CDR3: TGCAGCGTTGTGGGAGGTCCAGTGACTGAAGCTTTCTTT. Protein sequence: CSVVGGPVTEAFF.

The chain links TRBV7-9 to TRBJ1-2; tentative D call: TRBD1 (6 bases). Germline V CDR1 and CDR2: SEHNR, FQNEAQ (reference sequence). The CDR3 is 15 residues long. V was cut by 4 bases and J by 4 bases, with 16 bases left in between. This CDR3 reads CASSYPNREVYGYTF. CDR3 in DNA: TGTGCCAGCAGCTATCCTAACAGGGAAGTCTATGGCTACACCTTC.

V is TRBV28 and J is TRBJ2-1; D tentatively reads TRBD1 or TRBD2 (6 bases each). Trimming removed 7 bases from V and 9 bases from J, with 19 bases in between. Per germline, CDR1 MDHEN and CDR2 SYDVKM. CDR3 size: 14 residues. The CDR3 sequence is CASTPLWKGGEQFF. The CDR3 DNA sequence: TGTGCCAGCACCCCGCTCTGGAAGGGGGGTGAGCAGTTCTTC.

The chain links TRBV4-1 to TRBJ2-1; 10 positions agree with TRBD2. The CDR3 length is 17 residues. V trimming: 1 base; J trimming: 2 bases; junction bases outside the gene matches: 5. Per the germline V gene, CDR1 is MGHRA and CDR2 is YSYEKL. In nucleotides, the CDR3 is TGCGCCAGCAGCCAAGCCGGTCTAGCGGGGGCCTACAATGAGCAGTTCTTC. This translates into CASSQAGLAGAYNEQFF.

The rearrangement links TRBV19 to TRBJ2-1, with 7 nucleotides matching TRBD2. CDR1 and CDR2 (germline): LNHDA, SQIVND (reference sequence). The CDR3 has 15 amino acids. V shed 3 bases and J 4 bases; nucleotides not matched to a gene: 6. Here the CDR3 DNA reads TGTGCCAGTAGTATCGGTGCGGGAGAGTACAATGAGCAGTTCTTC. Translation: CASSIGAGEYNEQFF.

The J gene is TRBJ2-7, the V gene TRBV9; D unclear. The germline V and J ends were trimmed by 0 bases and 1 base, with 8 bases remaining between them. The CDR3 is made up of 14 amino acids. CDR1 is SGDLS and CDR2 is YYNGEE in the germline V gene. As DNA, the CDR3 is TGTGCCAGCAGCGTAGATGTGTTTTCCTACGAGCAGTACTTC. Residues: CASSVDVFSYEQYF.

Worth noting for this clone: Other DNA variants within this sample encode the same CDR3. The chain uses TRBV15 and TRBJ2-3, with D unresolved. Germline assignment: CDR1 LNHNV and CDR2 YYDKDF (reference sequence). V was pared by 1 base and J by 2 bases, with 4 bases between. The CDR3 has 13 residues. The CDR3 nucleotides read TGTGCCACCAGCAGAGTGATCACAGATACGCAGTATTTT. This encodes CATSRVITDTQYF. Filled out from reference TRBV15 and TRBJ2-3, the complete variable domain reads DAMVIQNPRYQVTQFGKPVTLSCSQTLNHNVMYWYQQKSSQAPKLLFHYYDKDFNNEADTPDNFQSRRPNTSFCFLDIRSPGLGDTAMYLCATSRVITDTQYFGPGTRLTVL.

The V and J genes are TRBV19 and TRBJ2-7, with 9 bases fitting TRBD1. With 2 bases clipped from V and 4 bases from J, the junction kept 9 bases outside the gene matches. Germline V gene sequence: CDR1 LNHDA, CDR2 SQIVND (reference sequence). CDR3 length: 16 amino acids. CDR3 bases: TGTGCCAGTAGTATAACTCCCGACAGGGGGAAGTACGAGCAGTACTTC. Protein sequence: CASSITPDRGKYEQYF.

This chain uses TRBV13 with TRBJ2-7; D is ambiguous. Germline V gives CDR1 PRHDT, CDR2 FYEKMQ (reference sequence). The CDR3 runs to 13 residues. Between the trimmed V and J ends, which lost 0 bases and 6 bases, there was a span of 9 bases. CDR3 sequence (DNA): TGTGCCAGCAGCTTAGGCAGCGAGACCGAGCAGTACTTC. Protein sequence: CASSLGSETEQYF.

With respect to this clone: The sample carries other DNA sequences with the same CDR3. The rearrangement links TRBV25-1 to TRBJ1-1; maybe TRBD1 (5 bases). V lost 4 bases to trimming and J lost 4 bases, with 7 bases between them. The CDR3 loop spans 12 amino acids. The germline CDR1 and CDR2 sequences are MGHDK and SYGVNS. CDR3 DNA sequence: TGTGCCAGCAGTGCAAGGGGCACTGAAGCTTTCTTT. It is translated as CASSARGTEAFF.

This clone was seen a single time. In DNA, the CDR3 is TGTGCCAGCAGCGTAGCTGGTTCCGGCGGGGTGGCCGATACGCAGTATTTT. This codes for CASSVAGSGGVADTQYF. The chain is built from TRBV9 and TRBJ2-3, with D possibly matching TRBD2 (6 bases). The CDR3 covers 17 residues. With 0 bases removed from V and 6 bases from J, the gap between germline ends came to 20 bases. The germline V gene encodes CDR1 SGDLS and CDR2 YYNGEE.

The V call is TRBV6-5, the J call TRBJ1-2, with TRBD1 matching over 7 bases. The V gene's germline CDR1 is MNHEY and CDR2 SVGAGI. Germline trimming cut 6 bases from V and 6 bases from J; bases unmatched to any gene: 10. The CDR3 is 14 residues long. CDR3: CASRYNTGAHGYTF. The DNA for the CDR3 is TGTGCCAGCAGATACAATACAGGGGCACATGGCTACACCTTC.

The chain links TRBV11-2 to TRBJ2-7; TRBD2 matches at 9 bases. The germline gives CDR1 SGHAT, CDR2 FQNNGV. There are 16 residues in the CDR3. V dropped 4 bases and J dropped 7; count of bases not matched to a gene: 14. The CDR3 DNA follows: TGTGCCAGCAGCTCTCAGACTAGCGGAGCCTTATATGAGCAGTACTTC. Protein product: CASSSQTSGALYEQYF.

The V call is TRBV14, the J call TRBJ2-5; D unclear. Trimming removed 1 base from V and 2 bases from J, with 11 bases in between. This CDR3 has 15 residues. Germline V CDR1 and CDR2: SGHDN, FVKESK. CDR3 coding DNA: TGTGCCAGCAGCCAAGGGCCCTGGGGTCAAGAGACCCAGTACTTC. It codes for CASSQGPWGQETQYF.

The rearrangement joins TRBV7-8 to TRBJ2-5, with 7 bases lining up with TRBD1. The J segment lost 3 bases and the V segment lost 4 bases, leaving 5 bases of the junction unmatched. The germline CDR1 and CDR2 sequences are SGHVS and FQNEAQ. The CDR3 length is 14 residues. The CDR3: CASSSRDRKETQYF. In DNA form, the CDR3 reads TGTGCCAGCAGCTCCCGGGACAGAAAAGAGACCCAGTACTTC.

This clone was detected only once. The rearrangement links TRBV11-3 to TRBJ2-3; the D gene is possibly TRBD2 (6 bases). Germline V CDR1 and CDR2: SGHNT, YENEEA. Trimming removed 5 bases at V and 0 bases at J, with 27 bases between. The CDR3 totals 20 residues. The CDR3 protein is CASSRYDRPREPTSTDTQYF. In DNA, the CDR3 is TGTGCCAGCAGCAGATACGACCGACCCCGGGAGCCAACTAGCACAGATACGCAGTATTTT.

This chain joins TRBV5-6 and TRBJ2-7; tentative D call: TRBD1 (5 bases). Germline CDR1 is SGHDT and CDR2 is YYEEEE. The CDR3 totals 11 residues. The V and J ends lost 7 bases and 5 bases respectively, with 10 bases between them. Written as DNA, the CDR3 is TGTGCCAGCGGAAGGGGCCACGAGCAGTACTTC. Amino acid sequence: CASGRGHEQYF.

The chain recombines TRBV19 with TRBJ2-1; no clear D. Looked up from germline, CDR1 is LNHDA and CDR2 is SQIVND (reference sequence). CDR3 length: 13 residues. With 4 bases removed from V and 4 bases from J, the gap between germline ends came to 8 bases. This CDR3 is CASSTATYNEQFF. As DNA, the CDR3 is TGTGCCAGTAGTACCGCGACTTACAATGAGCAGTTCTTC.

The chain joins TRBV7-2 to TRBJ2-3; perhaps D is TRBD1 or TRBD2 (5 bases each). The V end was cut by 5 bases, the J end by 0 bases, with 15 bases between. CDR1 and CDR2 (germline): SGHTA, FQGNSA. The CDR3 runs to 16 residues. The DNA of the CDR3 is TGTGCCAGCAGCCTAGGGACCCAATGGAGCACAGATACGCAGTATTTT. As protein: CASSLGTQWSTDTQYF.

This sequence joins TRBV7-9 and TRBJ1-2; perhaps TRBD1 as D (5 bases). Germline values: CDR1 SEHNR, CDR2 FQNEAQ (reference sequence). V was pared by 3 bases and J by 0 bases, with 11 bases between. The CDR3 loop spans 15 amino acids. CDR3 sequence reads: CASSFVTGANYGYTF. The CDR3 coding sequence is TGTGCCAGCAGCTTCGTAACAGGTGCTAACTATGGCTACACCTTC.

The chain combines TRBV7-9 with TRBJ1-3; 7 bases line up with TRBD1. V shed 5 bases and J 2 bases; nucleotides not matched to a gene: 12. This CDR3 is built from 17 residues. The V gene's germline CDR1 is SEHNR and CDR2 FQNEAQ (reference sequence). The DNA for the CDR3 is TGTGCCAGCAGCCCCACCACAGACAGGGCGGCTGGAAACACCATATATTTT. Translation gives CASSPTTDRAAGNTIYF. Supplemented by reference TRBV7-9 and TRBJ1-3, the full variable domain reads DTGVSQNPRHKITKRGQNVTFRCDPISEHNRLYWYRQTLGQGPEFLTYFQNEAQLEKSRLLSDRFSAERPKGSFSTLEIQRTEQGDSAMYLCASSPTTDRAAGNTIYFGEGSWLTVV.

This chain joins TRBV19 and TRBJ1-5, with 7 bases aligning to TRBD1. Looked up from germline, CDR1 is LNHDA and CDR2 is SQIVND (reference sequence). CDR3 length: 12 residues. Losses at the gene ends were 7 bases for V and 6 bases for J; bases not matched to a gene: 3. CDR3 protein: CASNRGRQPQHF. CDR3 DNA sequence: TGTGCCAGTAACAGGGGTCGTCAGCCCCAGCATTTT.

The chain recombines TRBV4-1 with TRBJ2-7, with D maybe TRBD2 (5 bases). The V end lost 0 bases, the J end lost 4 bases, and 16 bases lay between the germline ends. Germline V gene data show CDR1 as MGHRA and CDR2 as YSYEKL. This CDR3 comprises 16 residues. The CDR3 nucleotides are TGCGCCAGCAGCCAAGATAGCGCGAACCTAGGGTACGAGCAGTACTTC. Translated: CASSQDSANLGYEQYF.

The gene calls are TRBV6-1 and TRBJ2-7; D may correspond to TRBD1 or TRBD2 (5 bases each). V was cut by 3 bases and J by 5 bases, with 17 bases left in between. Per germline, CDR1 MNHNS and CDR2 SASEGT. The CDR3 has 15 residues. In nucleotides, the CDR3 is TGTGCCAGCAGTGATCTGGGACCCCTTGTTGACGAGCAGTACTTC. It specifies CASSDLGPLVDEQYF.

The chain uses TRBV4-1 and TRBJ2-2; no firm D call. Germline CDR1 reads MGHRA; CDR2 reads YSYEKL. The CDR3 sequence is 15 residues long. Trimming left V 1 base short and J 0 bases short, with 6 bases between. CDR3 protein: CASSQVVANTGELFF. The CDR3 coding sequence is TGCGCCAGCAGCCAAGTAGTAGCGAACACCGGGGAGCTGTTTTTT.

The chain combines TRBV4-1 with TRBJ1-4; TRBD1 is a possible D gene (6 bases). The CDR3 runs to 18 residues. The V end lost 3 bases, the J end lost 4 bases, and 21 bases lay between the germline ends. Germline V gene lookup returns CDR1 MGHRA and CDR2 YSYEKL. This CDR3 reads CASSHHTGTPGDNEKLFF. The CDR3 region has the DNA TGCGCCAGCAGCCATCATACCGGGACACCGGGCGATAATGAAAAACTGTTTTTT.

V gene TRBV29-1 combines with J gene TRBJ1-2; 7 nucleotides align to TRBD1. The V gene end was trimmed by 2 bases and the J gene end by 4 bases; junction bases not matched to a gene: 4. The length of the CDR3 is 13 residues. Germline values: CDR1 SQVTM, CDR2 ANQGSEA. In DNA form, the CDR3 reads TGCAGCGTTGAAAAAGGGGGCCCCTATGGCTACACCTTC. This gives the protein CSVEKGGPYGYTF.

In the case of this clone: The sample holds other DNA sequences that translate to the same CDR3. The chain has TRBV7-9 and TRBJ2-7, with 11 positions matching TRBD2. The CDR3 runs to 14 residues. The germline gives CDR1 SEHNR, CDR2 FQNEAQ (reference sequence). J lost 5 bases, V lost 6 bases, and 6 bases had no gene match. The CDR3 DNA is TGTGCCAGCAGTCCGGGACTAGCGGTGGACGAGCAGTACTTC. This encodes CASSPGLAVDEQYF.